A selection of T cell receptor beta chains follows, all from one sample in a study of T cells in Graves' hyperthyroidism and ophthalmopathy. MiXCR was run by TCRdb on the multiplex PCR reads, yielding one entry per CDR3 protein. The data contain about 420,000 distinct CDR3 sequences, about an eighth of them singletons. The sample consisted of blood. The receptors were gathered from a woman between 18 and 29 years old with Graves' hyperthyroidism. Both conserved end residues are part of each CDR3. A D gene is named only where the DNA matches it firmly. Not every row has a clone size; where given, it reads once, few, many or a size class.

V gene,D gene,clone size,J gene,CDR3 length,CDR3 protein,CDR3 DNA
TRBV28,TRBD1,many,TRBJ2-7,15,CASSSYRDRGGEQYF,TGTGCCAGCAGTTCCTACCGGGACAGGGGAGGCGAGCAGTACTTC
TRBV28,-,once,TRBJ1-4,15,CASSLGDGGGEKLSF,TGTGCCAGCAGTTTAGGGGACGGGGGAGGCGAAAAACTGTCTTTT
TRBV15,-,-,TRBJ2-5,14,CATSRGGGGETQYF,TGTGCCACCAGCAGGGGGGGAGGGGGAGAGACCCAGTACTTC
TRBV30,-,many,TRBJ1-4,15,CAWSIQTPTNEKLFF,TGTGCCTGGAGTATCCAGACTCCAACTAATGAAAAACTGTTTTTT
TRBV6-1,-,many,TRBJ1-4,15,CASSDGQTTNEKLFF,TGTGCCAGCAGTGACGGACAGACAACTAATGAAAAACTGTTTTTT
TRBV6-1,-,many,TRBJ1-4,13,CASSETPNEKLFF,TGTGCCAGCAGTGAAACTCCGAATGAAAAACTGTTTTTT
TRBV18,-,many,TRBJ2-3,13,CASSPDIADTQYF,TGTGCCAGCTCCCCCGACATTGCAGATACGCAGTATTTT
TRBV7-8,-,many,TRBJ1-1,15,CASSFLTGLYTEAFF,TGTGCCAGCAGCTTCTTAACAGGGTTGTACACTGAAGCTTTCTTT
TRBV7-2,TRBD2,few,TRBJ2-7,14,CASSFLAASYEQYF,TGTGCCAGCAGCTTCCTAGCGGCCTCCTACGAGCAGTACTTC
TRBV3-1,TRBD2,many,TRBJ2-5,16,CASSQERLAGKETQYF,TGTGCCAGCAGCCAAGAGCGCCTAGCGGGAAAAGAGACCCAGTACTTC
TRBV7-6,-,-,TRBJ1-6,15,CASSHGADVNSPLHF,TGTGCCAGCAGTCACGGCGCGGACGTAAATTCACCCCTCCACTTT
TRBV30,TRBD1,-,TRBJ2-7,16,CAWSLTGTGTPYEQYF,TGTGCCTGGAGTTTAACCGGGACAGGGACCCCCTACGAGCAGTACTTC
TRBV24-1,TRBD2,-,TRBJ2-1,16,CATSDFGLAGGGEQFF,TGTGCCACCAGTGATTTCGGACTAGCGGGAGGAGGAGAGCAGTTCTTC
TRBV20-1,TRBD2,few,TRBJ2-2,15,CSAQGLAGNTGELFF,TGCAGTGCCCAGGGACTAGCGGGGAACACCGGGGAGCTGTTTTTT
TRBV10-2,TRBD1,many,TRBJ2-3,13,CASSNNRGDTQYF,TGCGCCAGCAGTAATAACAGGGGGGATACGCAGTATTTT
TRBV5-1,-,many,TRBJ2-7,13,CASSLDVLYEQYF,TGTGCCAGCAGTTTGGATGTATTGTACGAGCAGTACTTC
TRBV30,-,few,TRBJ1-5,13,CAWSRYSNQPQHF,TGTGCCTGGAGTAGGTATAGCAATCAGCCCCAGCATTTT
TRBV6-5,-,many,TRBJ2-1,12,CASSYSGDEQFF,TGTGCCAGCAGTTACTCGGGGGATGAGCAGTTCTTC
TRBV15,-,many,TRBJ1-2,15,CATSRDRGQRYGYTF,TGTGCCACCAGCAGAGATCGGGGACAACGCTATGGCTACACCTTC
TRBV6-2/TRBV6-3,-,many,TRBJ2-7,12,CAIRDPNDEQYF,TGTGCCATCCGGGACCCGAACGACGAGCAGTACTTC
TRBV11-2,TRBD2,many,TRBJ2-5,15,CASSSAGWEGDTQYF,TGTGCCAGCAGCTCAGCGGGATGGGAGGGAGATACCCAGTACTTC
TRBV12-3/TRBV12-4,TRBD1,many,TRBJ2-7,16,CASTLSSGTGAYEQYF,TGTGCCAGCACCCTTAGTTCGGGGACAGGGGCCTACGAGCAGTACTTC
TRBV30,TRBD2,few,TRBJ2-1,15,CAWRRLAGGLGEQFF,TGTGCCTGGAGAAGACTAGCGGGAGGGTTAGGGGAGCAGTTCTTC
TRBV25-1,-,-,TRBJ1-2,16,CASSDEGPRANYGYTF,TGTGCCAGCAGTGACGAGGGCCCTAGGGCAAACTATGGCTACACCTTC
TRBV30,-,few,TRBJ2-3,14,CAWSVNGMGDTQYF,TGTGCCTGGAGTGTAAACGGGATGGGAGATACGCAGTATTTT
TRBV5-1,TRBD1,-,TRBJ1-4,14,CASSLGQGFEKLFF,TGCGCCAGCAGCTTGGGACAGGGGTTTGAAAAACTGTTTTTT
TRBV28,-,many,TRBJ1-2,16,CASSPRRGGLNYGYTF,TGTGCCAGCAGCCCCCGTAGGGGAGGGCTTAACTATGGCTACACCTTC
TRBV5-1,-,-,TRBJ2-5,14,CASSPRWGTETQYF,TGCGCCAGCAGCCCCCGCTGGGGCACTGAGACCCAGTACTTC
TRBV15,TRBD2,few,TRBJ2-1,15,CATSRGGSSYNEQFF,TGTGCCACCAGCAGAGGCGGGAGCTCCTACAATGAGCAGTTCTTC
TRBV30,-,-,TRBJ1-2,13,CAWKGFGDYGYTF,TGTGCCTGGAAAGGGTTCGGAGACTATGGCTACACCTTC
TRBV7-2,TRBD2,many,TRBJ2-1,15,CASSLALAGVGEQFF,TGTGCCAGCAGCTTAGCGCTAGCGGGAGTAGGTGAGCAGTTCTTC
TRBV28,TRBD1,many,TRBJ1-2,15,CASSFLDRVNYGYTF,TGTGCCAGCAGTTTCCTGGACAGGGTGAACTATGGCTACACCTTC
TRBV19,-,few,TRBJ2-3,14,CASSIGNPADTQYF,TGTGCCAGTAGTATCGGGAATCCCGCAGATACGCAGTATTTT
TRBV7-2,TRBD2,many,TRBJ2-7,14,CASSQIAGEYEQYF,TGTGCCAGCAGTCAAATAGCGGGAGAGTACGAGCAGTACTTC
TRBV19,TRBD1,-,TRBJ2-1,15,CASSIGQGWSVEQFF,TGTGCCAGTAGTATAGGACAGGGATGGAGCGTTGAGCAGTTCTTC
TRBV25-1,-,few,TRBJ2-2,14,CASVTGGYTGELFF,TGTGCCAGCGTCACAGGTGGTTACACCGGGGAGCTGTTTTTT
TRBV6-6,-,many,TRBJ1-1,14,CASSYGGAGTEAFF,TGTGCCAGCAGTTACGGAGGCGCGGGCACTGAAGCTTTCTTT
TRBV7-2,TRBD2,-,TRBJ2-7,14,CASSFRTSGREQYF,TGTGCCAGCAGCTTCAGGACTAGCGGGAGGGAGCAGTACTTC
TRBV20-1,-,-,TRBJ1-1,13,CSARPPVNTEAFF,TGCAGTGCTAGACCCCCGGTGAACACTGAAGCTTTCTTT
TRBV20-1,TRBD1,many,TRBJ2-1,15,CSADRTGGASNEQFF,TGCAGTGCAGACCGGACAGGGGGAGCGAGCAATGAGCAGTTCTTC
TRBV7-9,-,many,TRBJ2-3,11,CASSHQDTQYF,TGTGCCAGCAGCCACCAGGATACGCAGTATTTT
TRBV2,TRBD2,-,TRBJ2-1,12,CAGHSGGNEQFF,TGTGCCGGACATAGCGGGGGGAATGAGCAGTTCTTC
TRBV12-5,TRBD2,few,TRBJ2-2,16,CASGLGAGGGTGELFF,TGTGCTAGTGGTTTGGGAGCGGGAGGGGGCACCGGGGAGCTGTTTTTT
TRBV7-3,-,many,TRBJ2-1,12,CASSFSKGEQFF,TGTGCCAGCAGCTTTTCCAAAGGGGAGCAGTTCTTC
TRBV4-3,-,many,TRBJ2-7,15,CASSQEGDSRYEQYF,TGCGCCAGCAGCCAAGAGGGGGACTCACGCTACGAGCAGTACTTC
TRBV10-3,-,few,TRBJ1-2,14,CAISEGQFNYGYTF,TGTGCCATCAGTGAGGGACAGTTCAACTATGGCTACACCTTC
TRBV4-1,TRBD2,few,TRBJ2-7,19,CASSQDPIPISGSIYEQYF,TGCGCCAGCAGCCAAGATCCGATCCCGATTAGCGGGAGTATTTACGAGCAGTACTTC
TRBV28,TRBD1,many,TRBJ2-5,13,CASTTGAQETQYF,TGTGCCAGCACAACAGGGGCCCAAGAGACCCAGTACTTC
TRBV2,TRBD1,few,TRBJ1-5,13,CASKTGGDQPQHF,TGTGCCAGCAAGACAGGGGGCGATCAGCCCCAGCATTTT
TRBV5-6,-,few,TRBJ2-1,13,CASSPTVYNEQFF,TGTGCCAGCAGCCCGACAGTTTACAATGAGCAGTTCTTC
TRBV6-1,TRBD1,-,TRBJ1-2,16,CASSLLIGTELYGYTF,TGTGCCAGCAGCCTTTTGATCGGGACAGAACTATATGGCTACACCTTC
TRBV2,TRBD1,many,TRBJ1-6,14,CASSSGQGGSPLHF,TGTGCCAGCAGTTCGGGACAGGGTGGGTCACCCCTCCACTTT
TRBV7-9,TRBD2,many,TRBJ2-5,17,CASSLDGGSHFRETQYF,TGTGCCAGCAGCTTAGATGGCGGGAGCCATTTTAGGGAGACCCAGTACTTC
TRBV27,-,few,TRBJ2-7,14,CASSGDLTFYEQYF,TGTGCCAGCAGCGGGGACCTAACCTTCTACGAGCAGTACTTC
TRBV28,-,-,TRBJ1-5,11,CASREGGAQDF,TGTGCCAGCAGGGAAGGAGGGGCCCAAGATTTT
TRBV5-1,-,many,TRBJ1-5,17,CASSLDAVQGWNQPQHF,TGCGCCAGCAGCTTGGACGCCGTTCAGGGGTGGAATCAGCCCCAGCATTTT